The subject of this entry is one TCR beta chain. Its target is unknown. The PCR used 60 Vbeta and 13 Jbeta primers. The method was immunoSEQ multiplex PCR; TCRdb's version includes in-frame clones alone and lacks a portion of them. Of 150,000 to 200,000 clones in the sample, about four fifths were seen once. CDR3 length: 16 amino acids. V shed 6 bases and J 5 bases; nucleotides not matched to a gene: 12. The germline V gene encodes CDR1 SGHNT and CDR2 YYREEE (reference sequence). The source of the sample is a study of cytomegalovirus exposure and HLA in healthy donors. Study-wide points: With DRB1 most and HLA-C fewest, TCR association rates differed between HLA loci in a later analysis. Many donors carried some public TCRs, although rarity characterized most TCR sequences. In vitro experiments confirmed that a few CMV-associated chains were specific for CMV antigens.

The TCR originated in a male donor in good health and CMV-seropositive. Material for sequencing was PBMCs. The chain employs TRBV5-4 and TRBJ2-3, with 10 positions matching TRBD2. The CDR3 sequence is CASNQVAGGRGDTQYF. The CDR3 coding sequence is TGTGCCAGCAACCAAGTAGCGGGAGGCCGGGGAGATACGCAGTATTTT.